What follows are 3 T cell receptor beta chains derived from one specimen sequenced in a study of OX40 agonist ivuxolimab in advanced cancers. The method was immunoSEQ multiplex PCR; TCRdb's version includes in-frame clones alone and lacks a portion of them. There are 75,000 to 90,000 clones in the sample; about 94% occur only once, and 0.95% to 1.3% lies in the top ten. The sequenced sample was CD4+ or CD8+ T cells sorted from blood, obtained in a trial of the OX40 agonist ivuxolimab. The source of these receptors is an adult with an advanced solid tumor such as melanoma, head and neck, liver or kidney cancer.

This sequence joins TRBV5-6 and TRBJ1-4; D is perhaps TRBD1 (6 bases). Per the germline V gene, CDR1 is SGHDT and CDR2 is YYEEEE. The CDR3 spans 15 residues. Trimming removed 4 bases from V and 8 bases from J, with 18 bases in between. CDR3 loop: CASSRVAGRGEKLFF. The CDR3 nucleotides are TGTGCCAGCAGCAGGGTTGCCGGCAGGGGCGAAAAACTGTTTTTT.

The V and J genes are TRBV18 and TRBJ2-1; TRBD2 matches 11 bases. The CDR3 runs to 16 residues. In germline, CDR1 is KGHSH, CDR2 LQKENI. V gave up 2 bases and J gave up 6 bases; unmatched junction bases: 6. CDR3 loop: CASSPSVAGGGNEQFF. The CDR3 DNA is TGTGCCAGCTCACCATCGGTAGCGGGAGGGGGCAATGAGCAGTTCTTC.

This clone appeared a few times. The chain is built from TRBV4-1 and TRBJ1-1, with 11 bases aligning to TRBD1. The CDR3 totals 15 residues. Germline CDR1 reads MGHRA; CDR2 reads YSYEKL. V lost 3 bases to trimming and J lost 5 bases; unmatched junction nucleotides: 5. The CDR3 DNA follows: TGCGCCAGCAGCCAGGTGGGACAGGGGGTGACTGAAGCTTTCTTT. As protein: CASSQVGQGVTEAFF.